Listed here are 16 T cell receptor beta chains from one sample, sequenced in a study of blood T cells in healthy people across ages. Primers used in a second PCR of about 6 to 11 cycles were a sample-barcoded 5' primer and a J-beta primer mix. TCRdb fed the 5' RACE reads into MiXCR, producing one record per CDR3 protein. Of 2 million or so distinct CDR3 sequences in the sample, about 50% were seen once. The material sequenced was blood. Source of these receptors: a middle-aged woman in good health.

This clonotype showed up just a few times. J is TRBJ2-5 and V is TRBV5-1; D might be TRBD1 or TRBD2, each matching 5 bases. Trimming took 7 bases from V and 3 from J, leaving 13 bases between them. Germline-derived CDR1 and CDR2 are SGHRS and YFSETQ. The CDR3 contains 13 residues. CDR3 bases: TGCGCCAGCCCTGGGACGGCGAAAGAGACCCAGTACTTC. Translating gives CASPGTAKETQYF. Full variable domain (rest looked up from reference TRBV5-1 and TRBJ2-5): KAGVTQTPRYLIKTRGQQVTLSCSPISGHRSVSWYQQTPGQGLQFLFEYFSETQRNKGNFPGRFSGRQFSNSRSEMNVSTLELGDSALYLCASPGTAKETQYFGPGTRLLVL.

This chain uses TRBV12-3 or TRBV12-4 with TRBJ2-1; 7 nucleotides align to TRBD1. CDR3 size: 13 residues. With 8 bases clipped from V and 3 bases from J, the junction kept 4 bases outside the gene matches. Written as DNA, the CDR3 is TGTGCCAGCGACAGGGAAGACTACAATGAGCAGTTCTTC. This gives the protein CASDREDYNEQFF.

The chain couples TRBV3-1 to TRBJ2-7; D possibly matches TRBD1 or TRBD2 (5 bases each). There are 15 residues in the CDR3. The V gene's germline CDR1 is LGHDT and CDR2 YNNKEL (reference sequence). Between the trimmed V and J ends, which lost 2 bases and 3 bases, there was a span of 14 bases. CDR3 loop: CASSQRGPVNYEQYF. CDR3 DNA sequence: TGTGCCAGCAGCCAACGGGGACCCGTGAACTACGAGCAGTACTTC.

This clonotype has more than one count but fewer than ten. This chain connects TRBV2 to TRBJ1-5; 7 bases are shared with TRBD1. Trimming cost V 1 base and J 9 bases; bases outside gene matches: 9. The CDR3 runs to 15 residues. In germline, CDR1 is SNHLY, CDR2 FYNNEI. Here the CDR3 reads CASSEGISGGRPQHF. The DNA for the CDR3 is TGTGCCAGCAGTGAAGGAATTTCAGGGGGAAGGCCCCAGCATTTT. The variable domain in full, with the rest retrieved from reference TRBV2 and TRBJ1-5, is EPEVTQTPSHQVTQMGQEVILRCVPISNHLYFYWYRQILGQKVEFLVSFYNNEISEKSEIFDDQFSVERPDGSNFTLKIRSTKLEDSAMYFCASSEGISGGRPQHFGDGTRLSIL.

The chain joins TRBV5-1 to TRBJ2-4; weak D call: TRBD2 (6 bases). The length of the CDR3 is 14 residues. Trimming cost V 0 bases and J 9 bases, with 13 bases left between them. Germline CDR1 SGHRS, CDR2 YFSETQ. CDR3 DNA: TGCGCCAGCAGCTTGGGCGGGGCTTTTACCATTCAGTACTTC. This translates into CASSLGGAFTIQYF.

The rearrangement uses TRBV12-3 or TRBV12-4 and TRBJ1-2; 12 nucleotides match TRBD1. CDR3 length equals 18 residues. V shed 7 bases and J 6 bases; nucleotides not matched to a gene: 18. CDR3 sequence (DNA): TGTGCCAGCATTCTAAACTCCGGGACAGGGGGCGTTCTGGATGGCTACACCTTC. Its translation is CASILNSGTGGVLDGYTF.

V usage is TRBV9 and J usage is TRBJ1-5, with D perhaps TRBD1 (5 bases). With 7 bases removed from V and 5 bases from J, the gap between germline ends came to 28 bases. The CDR3 has 18 amino acids. Germline values: CDR1 SGDLS, CDR2 YYNGEE. DNA for the CDR3: TGTGCCAGCGAACCCTTCAGCCACCTGAGGGGAAGGGATCAGCCCCAGCATTTT. The encoded protein is CASEPFSHLRGRDQPQHF.

The chain employs TRBV5-1 and TRBJ2-7; D perhaps matches TRBD2 (6 bases). CDR1 and CDR2 from the germline V gene are SGHRS and YFSETQ. Trimming pared 3 bases from V and 7 bases from J, leaving 17 bases between. The CDR3 has 14 amino acids. CDR3 sequence: CASSWGGEYNEQYF. The CDR3 DNA follows: TGCGCCAGCAGCTGGGGCGGGGAATACAATGAGCAGTACTTC.

This clonotype showed up many times. One end of the junction does not line up with germline, which may come from a read error. This chain links TRBV3-1 with TRBJ2-1; the match to TRBD2 covers 12 bases. This CDR3 comprises 14 residues. Germline V gene sequence: CDR1 LGHDT, CDR2 YNNKEL (reference sequence). The CDR3 coding sequence is TGCGCCAGCAGCCAAGGACTAGCGGGGAATGAGCAGTTCTTC. It encodes CASSQGLAGNEQFF.

This clonotype came up a few times. V and J are TRBV12-3 or TRBV12-4 and TRBJ1-4; D is possibly TRBD1 (5 bases). The V gene lost 8 bases and the J gene lost 7 bases, with 17 bases spanning the gap. This CDR3 comprises 14 residues. Here the CDR3 reads CASLGQGVSEKLFF. DNA for the CDR3: TGTGCCAGCCTAGGGCAGGGAGTAAGTGAAAAACTGTTTTTT.

This chain uses TRBV20-1 with TRBJ1-6, with 8 nucleotides matching TRBD1. The CDR3 is 17 amino acids. The ends lost 1 base at V and 7 bases at J; junction bases unmatched: 12. Germline CDR1 is DFQATT and CDR2 is SNEGSKA (reference sequence). CDR3 sequence reads: CSARADQGAGPNSPLHF. The CDR3 bases are TGCAGTGCTAGAGCTGACCAGGGGGCCGGGCCCAATTCACCCCTCCACTTT.

V gene TRBV6-5 combines with J gene TRBJ2-1; 13 bases are shared with TRBD2. Judging by the DNA end, TRBJ2-7 fits better; the J call may be wrong. Germline-derived CDR1 and CDR2 are MNHEY and SVGAGI. The CDR3 runs to 19 residues. The CDR3, as DNA: TGTGCCAGCAGCTATACCGGGACTAGCGGGGCTAGCTCCTACAATGAGCAGTACTTC. Amino acid sequence: CASSYTGTSGASSYNEQYF.

The rearrangement joins TRBV4-1 to TRBJ2-7; D is unresolved. The CDR3 totals 14 residues. Germline values: CDR1 MGHRA, CDR2 YSYEKL. V lost 0 bases to trimming and J lost 0 bases, with 6 bases between them. The CDR3 is CASSQDAASYEQYF. The CDR3 coding sequence is TGCGCCAGCAGCCAAGATGCGGCCTCCTACGAGCAGTACTTC.

This chain joins TRBV15 and TRBJ1-4, with 10 bases that match TRBD1. Germline lookup yields CDR1 LNHNV and CDR2 YYDKDF (reference sequence). J lost 7 bases, V lost 5 bases, and 7 bases had no gene match. This CDR3 is built from 15 residues. The DNA for the CDR3 is TGTGCCACCAGCCTGACAGGGGGCAAGGGTGAAAAACTGTTTTTT. Its protein product is CATSLTGGKGEKLFF. The whole variable domain, filled in from reference TRBV15 and TRBJ1-4, reads DAMVIQNPRYQVTQFGKPVTLSCSQTLNHNVMYWYQQKSSQAPKLLFHYYDKDFNNEADTPDNFQSRRPNTSFCFLDIRSPGLGDTAMYLCATSLTGGKGEKLFFGSGTQLSVL.

The gene calls are TRBV6-2 or TRBV6-3 and TRBJ1-2; maybe TRBD1 (5 bases). The V end was cut by 7 bases, the J end by 4 bases, with 13 bases between. There are 13 residues in the CDR3. The V gene's germline CDR1 is MNHEY and CDR2 SVGEGT. For the CDR3, the DNA is TGTGCCAGCATCCAGGGAGTAGGCTATGGCTACACCTTC. Translating it yields CASIQGVGYGYTF.

The gene calls are TRBV11-1 and TRBJ2-5, with D uncertain. From germline, CDR1 is SGHAT and CDR2 FQDESV (reference sequence). V lost 1 base and J lost 7, with 13 bases in between. The CDR3 consists of 14 residues. The CDR3 bases are TGTGCCAGCAGCTTAGGTTACGACTGGGGGACCCAGTACTTC. It yields the protein CASSLGYDWGTQYF. Combining the CDR3 with reference TRBV11-1 and TRBJ2-5 gives the whole variable domain EAEVAQSPRYKITEKSQAVAFWCDPISGHATLYWYRQILGQGPELLVQFQDESVVDDSQLPKDRFSAERLKGVDSTLKIQPAELGDSAMYLCASSLGYDWGTQYFGPGTRLLVL.